This T cell receptor beta chain derives from a study of long-term antiretroviral therapy in people with HIV. This CDR3 is 13 amino acids long. Trimming shortened V by 6 bases and J by 5 bases, and 12 bases separated the two germline ends. The germline V gene has CDR1 SGHRS and CDR2 YFSETQ. The libraries were made with immunoSEQ v3.0 at survey level. TCRdb keeps only in-frame clones here, not all; method: immunoSEQ multiplex PCR. The sample shows around 21,000 clones, roughly 80% of them seen only once. The chain carries TRBV5-1 and TRBJ1-3; TRBD1 is a possible D gene (5 bases). Sample: unsorted PBMCs, taken 0.2 years after starting antiretroviral therapy. This TCR was sampled from a woman aged 25 to 39 with HIV. This CDR3 is CASMGQSRNTIYF. CDR3 nucleotide sequence: TGCGCCAGCATGGGGCAGTCTAGAAACACCATATATTTT.